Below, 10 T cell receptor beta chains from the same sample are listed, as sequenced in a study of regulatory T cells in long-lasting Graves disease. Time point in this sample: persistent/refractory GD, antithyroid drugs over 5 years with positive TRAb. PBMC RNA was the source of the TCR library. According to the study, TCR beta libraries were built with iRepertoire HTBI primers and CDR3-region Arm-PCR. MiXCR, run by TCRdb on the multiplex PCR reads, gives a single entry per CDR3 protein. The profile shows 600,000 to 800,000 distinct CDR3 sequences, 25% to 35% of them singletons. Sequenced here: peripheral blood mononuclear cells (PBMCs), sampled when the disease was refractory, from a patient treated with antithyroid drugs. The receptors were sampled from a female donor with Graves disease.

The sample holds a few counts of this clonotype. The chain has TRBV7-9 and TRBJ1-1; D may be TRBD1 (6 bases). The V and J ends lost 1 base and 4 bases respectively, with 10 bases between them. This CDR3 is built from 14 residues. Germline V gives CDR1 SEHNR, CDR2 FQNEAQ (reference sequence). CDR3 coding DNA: TGTGCCAGCAGCTTAGTACAGGGCCCCACTGAAGCTTTCTTT. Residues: CASSLVQGPTEAFF.

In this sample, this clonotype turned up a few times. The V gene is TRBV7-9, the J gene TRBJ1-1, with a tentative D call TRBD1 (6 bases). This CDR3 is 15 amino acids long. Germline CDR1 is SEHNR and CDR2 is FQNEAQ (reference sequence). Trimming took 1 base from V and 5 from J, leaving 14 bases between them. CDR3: CASSLGITGFTEAFF. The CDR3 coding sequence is TGTGCCAGCAGCTTAGGGATAACAGGGTTTACTGAAGCTTTCTTT.

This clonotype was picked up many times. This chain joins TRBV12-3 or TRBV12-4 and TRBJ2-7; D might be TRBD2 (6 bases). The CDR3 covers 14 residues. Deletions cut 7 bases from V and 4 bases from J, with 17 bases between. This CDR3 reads CASTTIGGAYEQYF. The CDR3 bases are TGTGCCAGCACCACGATTGGCGGGGCTTACGAGCAGTACTTC.

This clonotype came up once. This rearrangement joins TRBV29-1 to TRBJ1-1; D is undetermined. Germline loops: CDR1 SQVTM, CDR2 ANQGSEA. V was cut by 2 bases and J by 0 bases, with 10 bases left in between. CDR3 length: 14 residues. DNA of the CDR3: TGCAGCGTTGAATTCGTTAGGCTGAACACTGAAGCTTTCTTT. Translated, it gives CSVEFVRLNTEAFF. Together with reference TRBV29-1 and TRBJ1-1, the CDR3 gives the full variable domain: SAVISQKPSRDICQRGTSLTIQCQVDSQVTMMFWYRQQPGQSLTLIATANQGSEATYESGFVIDKFPISRPNLTFSTLTVSNMSPEDSSIYLCSVEFVRLNTEAFFGQGTRLTVV.

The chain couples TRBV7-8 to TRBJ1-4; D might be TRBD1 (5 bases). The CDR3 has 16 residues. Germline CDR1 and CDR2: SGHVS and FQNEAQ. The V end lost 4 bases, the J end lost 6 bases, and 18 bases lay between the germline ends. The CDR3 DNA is TGTGCCAGCAGCTCCCTGGGGCAACGGGGCTATGAAAAACTGTTTTTT. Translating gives CASSSLGQRGYEKLFF.

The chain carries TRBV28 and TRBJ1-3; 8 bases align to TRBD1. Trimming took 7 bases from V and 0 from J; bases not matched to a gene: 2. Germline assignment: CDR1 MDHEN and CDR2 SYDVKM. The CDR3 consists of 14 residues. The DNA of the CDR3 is TGTGCCAGCACCACAGGGGGCTCTGGAAACACCATATATTTT. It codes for CASTTGGSGNTIYF. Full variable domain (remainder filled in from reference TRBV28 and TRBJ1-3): DVKVTQSSRYLVKRTGEKVFLECVQDMDHENMFWYRQDPGLGLRLIYFSYDVKMKEKGDIPEGYSVSREKKERFSLILESASTNQTSMYLCASTTGGSGNTIYFGEGSWLTVV.

This CDR3 is CASSLGSRNEQFF. Here the CDR3 DNA reads TGTGCCAGCAGCTTAGGGTCCCGGAATGAGCAGTTCTTC. The gene calls are TRBV11-1 and TRBJ2-1; D is undetermined. This CDR3 is built from 13 residues. Germline loops: CDR1 SGHAT, CDR2 FQDESV (reference sequence). Trimming took 1 base from V and 7 from J, leaving 8 bases between them.

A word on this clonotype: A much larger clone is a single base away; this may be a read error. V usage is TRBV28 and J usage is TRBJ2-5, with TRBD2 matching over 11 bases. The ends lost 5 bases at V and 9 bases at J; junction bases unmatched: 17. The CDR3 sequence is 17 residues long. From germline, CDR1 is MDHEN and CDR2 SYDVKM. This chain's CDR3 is CASSLLAGVGVREAQYF. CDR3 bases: TGTGCCAGCAGTCTACTAGCGGGAGTGGGGGTTCGGGAGGCCCAGTACTTC. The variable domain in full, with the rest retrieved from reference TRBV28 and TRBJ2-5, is DVKVTQSSRYLVKRTGEKVFLECVQDMDHENMFWYRQDPGLGLRLIYFSYDVKMKEKGDIPEGYSVSREKKERFSLILESASTNQTSMYLCASSLLAGVGVREAQYFGPGTRLLVL.

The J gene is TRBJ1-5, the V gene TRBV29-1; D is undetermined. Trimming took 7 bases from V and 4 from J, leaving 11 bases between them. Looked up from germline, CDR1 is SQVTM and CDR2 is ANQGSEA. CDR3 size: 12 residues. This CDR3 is CSACVRNQPQHF. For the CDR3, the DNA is TGCAGCGCTTGTGTGCGGAATCAGCCCCAGCATTTT. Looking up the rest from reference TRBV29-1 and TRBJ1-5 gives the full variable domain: SAVISQKPSRDICQRGTSLTIQCQVDSQVTMMFWYRQQPGQSLTLIATANQGSEATYESGFVIDKFPISRPNLTFSTLTVSNMSPEDSSIYLCSACVRNQPQHFGDGTRLSIL.

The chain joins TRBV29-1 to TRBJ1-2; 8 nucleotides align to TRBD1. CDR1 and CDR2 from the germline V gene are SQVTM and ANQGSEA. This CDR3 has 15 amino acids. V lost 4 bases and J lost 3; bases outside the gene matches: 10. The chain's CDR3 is CSVGWDRTADYGYTF. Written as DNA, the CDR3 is TGCAGCGTTGGGTGGGACAGGACGGCGGACTATGGCTACACCTTC.